These 23 T cell receptor beta chains share one sample of origin, sequenced in a study of shared clonotypes between healthy human individuals. The table came from immunoSEQ multiplex PCR; TCRdb's copy has only in-frame clones and leaves some out. Here the sample spans some 490,000 clones, 81% being singletons. Sample: PBMCs. These receptors all come from a middle-aged woman in good health. Some clones in this sample may be carry-over from other donors' samples.

This clone was recorded a few times. The V and J genes are TRBV5-1 and TRBJ2-7; D not resolved. V lost 0 bases to trimming and J lost 6 bases, with 13 bases between them. Germline-derived CDR1 and CDR2 are SGHRS and YFSETQ. CDR3 length equals 14 residues. The CDR3 sequence: CASSLGPGLLEQYF. CDR3 nucleotide sequence: TGCGCCAGCAGCTTGGGTCCCGGGCTCCTCGAGCAGTACTTC.

This CDR3 is CASSLGQGPQGGGYTF. Here the CDR3 DNA reads TGTGCCAGCAGCTTAGGTCAGGGTCCCCAAGGCGGTGGCTACACCTTC. This chain connects TRBV5-6 to TRBJ1-2; the D gene is possibly TRBD1 (5 bases). The CDR3 covers 16 residues. V shed 2 bases and J shed 7 bases, with 21 bases lying between them. In germline, CDR1 is SGHDT, CDR2 YYEEEE.

This rearrangement joins TRBV15 to TRBJ2-2; D is unresolved. V shed 0 bases and J shed 0 bases, with 11 bases lying between them. This CDR3 spans 17 amino acids. The germline gives CDR1 LNHNV, CDR2 YYDKDF (reference sequence). The CDR3 DNA follows: TGTGCCACCAGCAGAGATCGGTTGAGCGCGAACACCGGGGAGCTGTTTTTT. This sequence encodes CATSRDRLSANTGELFF.

Concerning this clone: Other DNA sequences in the same sample also yield this CDR3. V and J are TRBV7-9 and TRBJ2-7; D not certain. Trimming stripped 2 bases from V and 2 bases from J, with 4 bases between. The CDR3 spans 12 residues. Germline-derived CDR1 and CDR2 are SEHNR and FQNEAQ (reference sequence). This chain's CDR3 is CASSLLPYEQYF. Written as DNA, the CDR3 is TGTGCCAGCAGCTTATTACCCTACGAGCAGTACTTC.

CDR3 DNA sequence: TGTGCCAGCAGCTTAGTCGGGACTAGTGTCGACGAGCAGTACTTC. It specifies CASSLVGTSVDEQYF. V and J are TRBV7-2 and TRBJ2-7, with 8 positions matching TRBD2. V lost 1 base, J lost 5 bases, and 7 bases stayed unmatched. The CDR3 is 15 amino acids. Germline-derived CDR1 and CDR2 are SGHTA and FQGNSA.

The chain is built from TRBV14 and TRBJ2-7, with D unresolved. This CDR3 spans 14 amino acids. V was trimmed by 4 bases and J by 2 bases, leaving 12 bases between them. CDR1 and CDR2 from the germline V gene are SGHDN and FVKESK. The CDR3 DNA is TGTGCCAGCAGCCGAGAAGACCTAACCTACGAGCAGTACTTC. It is translated as CASSREDLTYEQYF.

A remark on this clone: A far larger clone lies a single base away; this is likely a read error. The sample carries other DNA sequences with the same CDR3. The genes are TRBV28 and TRBJ1-2; no definite D call. This CDR3 contains 14 residues. Germline V CDR1 and CDR2: MDHEN, SYDVKM. V was trimmed by 2 bases and J by 2 bases, leaving 9 bases between them. CDR3 region: CASSLGGGNYGYTF. CDR3 bases: TGTGCCAGCAGTTTAGGTGGCGGCAACTATGGCTACACCTTC.

This clone has just a few counts. A far larger clone is just one base off, so this is likely a read error. The same CDR3 is also encoded by other DNA sequences in this sample. The chain is built from TRBV7-9 and TRBJ1-1; perhaps TRBD1 as D (5 bases). This CDR3 region has 14 residues. The ends were cut back, 3 bases at V and 8 bases at J, with 16 bases in the middle. Per germline, CDR1 SEHNR and CDR2 FQNEAQ (reference sequence). The chain's CDR3 is CASSFKGQSLEAFF. The CDR3 region has the DNA TGTGCCAGCAGCTTCAAGGGGCAGAGCTTGGAAGCTTTCTTT.

The V gene is TRBV29-1, the J gene TRBJ1-2; no clear D gene. Germline loops: CDR1 SQVTM, CDR2 ANQGSEA. The V end was cut by 4 bases, the J end by 1 base, with 10 bases between. The CDR3 has 13 amino acids. The CDR3 reads CSVGHSNNYGYTF. The DNA for the CDR3 is TGCAGCGTTGGACATTCCAATAACTATGGCTACACCTTC.

The J gene is TRBJ1-2, the V gene TRBV29-1, with 8 bases lining up with TRBD1. Losses at the gene ends were 3 bases for V and 4 bases for J; bases not matched to a gene: 10. The CDR3 consists of 15 residues. Per germline, CDR1 SQVTM and CDR2 ANQGSEA. The CDR3 coding sequence is TGCAGCGTTGAGCTCCAGGGGGCGTTTGGCTATGGCTACACCTTC. Its translation: CSVELQGAFGYGYTF.

This clone was counted a few times. The chain has TRBV7-8 and TRBJ1-5; D is unclear. The CDR3 is 13 residues long. V dropped 5 bases and J dropped 0 bases, with 5 bases sitting between them. Germline loops: CDR1 SGHVS, CDR2 FQNEAQ. The CDR3 here is CASSHTSNQPQHF. CDR3 coding DNA: TGTGCCAGCAGCCACACTAGCAATCAGCCCCAGCATTTT.

Points on this clone: The likely explanation is a read error, given a far larger clone one base away. V gene TRBV11-3 combines with J gene TRBJ2-5; D possibly uses TRBD1 or TRBD2 (6 bases each). The CDR3 runs 15 residues. Germline loops: CDR1 SGHNT, CDR2 YENEEA. V was clipped by 5 bases and J by 3 bases, with 16 bases between them. CDR3 amino acids: CASSQGGRYKETQYF. In DNA form, the CDR3 reads TGTGCCAGCAGCCAAGGGGGGCGGTACAAAGAGACCCAGTACTTC.

The rearrangement links TRBV28 to TRBJ1-5; D is undetermined. Germline V lookup: CDR1 MDHEN, CDR2 SYDVKM. Between the trimmed V and J ends, which lost 2 bases and 3 bases, there was a span of 11 bases. This CDR3 has 15 amino acids. The CDR3 loop reads CASSLTRGLNQPQHF. The DNA for the CDR3 is TGTGCCAGCAGTTTAACCCGTGGCCTCAATCAGCCCCAGCATTTT.

The chain carries TRBV28 and TRBJ2-5; 9 nucleotides agree with TRBD1. The CDR3 consists of 16 residues. J gave up 5 bases and V 3 bases, and 10 bases lay outside the gene matches. Germline values: CDR1 MDHEN, CDR2 SYDVKM. The CDR3 coding sequence is TGTGCCAGCAGTTTCACCGGGACAGGGCACGGGGAGACCCAGTACTTC. The encoded protein is CASSFTGTGHGETQYF.

This clone was seen a few times. CDR3 amino acids: CASSLRQGAFQPQHF. The DNA for the CDR3 is TGTGCCAGCAGTTTAAGGCAGGGGGCTTTTCAGCCCCAGCATTTT. V usage is TRBV27 and J usage is TRBJ1-5; 8 nucleotides agree with TRBD1. The V and J ends lost 2 bases and 6 bases, in that order; junction bases with no gene match: 6. The germline CDR1 and CDR2 sequences are MNHEY and SMNVEV (reference sequence). The CDR3 spans 15 residues.

The gene calls are TRBV6-5 and TRBJ1-4; TRBD1 agrees at 8 bases. The CDR3 sequence is 16 residues long. Losses at the gene ends were 2 bases for V and 4 bases for J; bases not matched to a gene: 6. Germline V lookup: CDR1 MNHEY, CDR2 SVGAGI. Written as DNA, the CDR3 is TGTGCCAGCAGTTACACATACAGGGGGAATAATGAAAAACTGTTTTTT. It encodes CASSYTYRGNNEKLFF.

The chain is built from TRBV4-2 and TRBJ1-4; possible D gene TRBD1, 5 bases. V lost 0 bases and J 8 bases, leaving 13 bases between the germline ends. Germline lookup yields CDR1 LGHNA and CDR2 YNFKEQ. This CDR3 spans 15 amino acids. CDR3 DNA: TGTGCCAGCAGCCAAGATCCAGGGCCGGAGGAAAAACTGTTTTTT. Its translation: CASSQDPGPEEKLFF.

The rearrangement uses TRBV18 and TRBJ2-7; the D gene could be TRBD1 or TRBD2 (7 bases each). CDR3 size: 14 residues. The V and J ends lost 6 bases and 4 bases respectively, with 16 bases between them. CDR1 KGHSH and CDR2 LQKENI come from the germline V gene. The CDR3 nucleotides read TGTGCCAGCTCTCTGCAGGGGGAGGGATACGAGCAGTACTTC. Translated, it gives CASSLQGEGYEQYF. Variable domain in full (rest from reference TRBV18 and TRBJ2-7): NAGVMQNPRHLVRRRGQEARLRCSPMKGHSHVYWYRQLPEEGLKFMVYLQKENIIDESGMPKERFSAEFPKEGPSILRIQQVVRGDSAAYFCASSLQGEGYEQYFGPGTRLTVT.

A note on this clone: A read error is likely here: a far larger clone is one base away. The sample contains more than one DNA sequence encoding this CDR3. CDR3 bases: TGTGCTAGCAGCCAAGGAGCAAGGGGTGAGGCCCAGTACTTC. It yields the protein CASSQGARGEAQYF. This chain uses TRBV14 with TRBJ2-5; perhaps TRBD1 as D (5 bases). The V gene's germline CDR1 is SGHDN and CDR2 FVKESK. The CDR3 is 14 residues long.

The chain has TRBV7-9 and TRBJ2-5; D may match TRBD1 or TRBD2 (5 bases each). V gave up 5 bases and J gave up 2 bases, with 9 bases separating them. Germline V gene data show CDR1 as SEHNR and CDR2 as FQNEAQ (reference sequence). This CDR3 spans 13 amino acids. CDR3 DNA sequence: TGTGCCAGCAGCGTGGGACCGCAAGAGACCCAGTACTTC. Translated: CASSVGPQETQYF.

As to this clone: The same CDR3 is also encoded by other DNA sequences in this sample. The CDR3 here is CASSQDRDQPQHF. In nucleotides, the CDR3 is TGCGCCAGCAGCCAAGATAGAGATCAGCCCCAGCATTTT. This chain links TRBV4-3 with TRBJ1-5; no firm D call. Per germline, CDR1 LGHNA and CDR2 YSLEER. This CDR3 is 13 amino acids long. The germline V and J ends were trimmed by 0 bases and 5 bases, with 5 bases remaining between them.

As to this clone: The sample has other DNA sequences that encode this CDR3 too. The chain combines TRBV28 with TRBJ2-3, with D hard to call. CDR1 and CDR2 from the germline V gene are MDHEN and SYDVKM. V lost 3 bases and J lost 4, with 5 bases in between. The CDR3 sequence is 12 residues long. The CDR3 loop is CASSLSADTQYF. DNA of the CDR3: TGTGCCAGCAGTTTGAGCGCAGATACGCAGTATTTT.

This clone has just a few counts. This may be a read error: a much more frequent sequence differs by one nucleotide. The chain recombines TRBV29-1 with TRBJ2-7, with 8 bases lining up with TRBD2. This CDR3 has 12 residues. Germline loops: CDR1 SQVTM, CDR2 ANQGSEA. The CDR3 DNA sequence: TGCAGCGTCTACGCGGGGGGCTACAAGCAGTACTTC. Translation gives CSVYAGGYKQYF.